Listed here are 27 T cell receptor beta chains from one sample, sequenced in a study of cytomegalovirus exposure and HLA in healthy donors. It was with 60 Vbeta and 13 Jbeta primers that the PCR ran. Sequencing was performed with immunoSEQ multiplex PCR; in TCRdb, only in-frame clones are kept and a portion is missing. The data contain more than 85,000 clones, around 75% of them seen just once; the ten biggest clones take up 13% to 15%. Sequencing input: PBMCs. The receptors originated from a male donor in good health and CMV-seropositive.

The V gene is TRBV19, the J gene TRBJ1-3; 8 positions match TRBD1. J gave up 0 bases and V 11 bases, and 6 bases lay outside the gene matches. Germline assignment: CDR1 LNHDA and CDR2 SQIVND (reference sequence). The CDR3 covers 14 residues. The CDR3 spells CAAQTGGSGNTIYF. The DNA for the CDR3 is TGTGCCGCTCAAACAGGGGGCTCTGGAAACACCATATATTTT.

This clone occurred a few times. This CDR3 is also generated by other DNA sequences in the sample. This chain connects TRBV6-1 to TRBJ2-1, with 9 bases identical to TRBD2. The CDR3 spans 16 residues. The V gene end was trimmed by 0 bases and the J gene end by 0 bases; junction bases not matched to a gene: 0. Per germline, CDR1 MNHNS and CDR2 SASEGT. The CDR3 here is CASSEASGGSYNEQFF. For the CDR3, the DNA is TGTGCCAGCAGTGAAGCTAGCGGGGGCTCCTACAATGAGCAGTTCTTC.

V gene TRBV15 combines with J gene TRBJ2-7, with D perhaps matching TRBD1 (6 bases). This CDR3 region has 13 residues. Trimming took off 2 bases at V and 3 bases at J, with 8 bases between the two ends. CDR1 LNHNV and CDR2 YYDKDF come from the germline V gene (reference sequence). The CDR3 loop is CATSRHRDYEQYF. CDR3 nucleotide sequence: TGTGCCACCAGCAGACACAGGGACTACGAGCAGTACTTC.

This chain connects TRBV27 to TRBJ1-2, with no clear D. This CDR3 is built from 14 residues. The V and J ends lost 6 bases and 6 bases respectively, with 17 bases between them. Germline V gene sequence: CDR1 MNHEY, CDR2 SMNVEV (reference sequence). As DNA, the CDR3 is TGTGCCAGCAGATCCGCGGCTCCGACCCATGGCTACACCTTC. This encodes CASRSAAPTHGYTF.

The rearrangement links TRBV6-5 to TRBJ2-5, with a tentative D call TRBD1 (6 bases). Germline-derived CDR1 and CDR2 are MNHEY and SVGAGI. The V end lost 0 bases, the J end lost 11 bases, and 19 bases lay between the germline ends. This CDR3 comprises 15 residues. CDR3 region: CASSYSWGQPDEQYF. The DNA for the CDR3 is TGTGCCAGCAGTTACTCGTGGGGGCAACCGGATGAGCAGTACTTC.

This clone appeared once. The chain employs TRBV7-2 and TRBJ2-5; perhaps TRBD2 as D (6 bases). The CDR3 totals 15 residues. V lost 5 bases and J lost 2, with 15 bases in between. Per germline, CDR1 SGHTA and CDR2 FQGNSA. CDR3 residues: CASSPSRDLQETQYF. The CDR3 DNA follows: TGTGCCAGCAGCCCAAGCCGGGACTTACAAGAGACCCAGTACTTC.

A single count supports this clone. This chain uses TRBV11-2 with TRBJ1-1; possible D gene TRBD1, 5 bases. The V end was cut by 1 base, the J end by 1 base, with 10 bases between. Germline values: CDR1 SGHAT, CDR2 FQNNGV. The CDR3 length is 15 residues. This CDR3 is CASSLAMTANTEAFF. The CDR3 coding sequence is TGTGCCAGCAGCTTAGCTATGACAGCGAACACTGAAGCTTTCTTT.

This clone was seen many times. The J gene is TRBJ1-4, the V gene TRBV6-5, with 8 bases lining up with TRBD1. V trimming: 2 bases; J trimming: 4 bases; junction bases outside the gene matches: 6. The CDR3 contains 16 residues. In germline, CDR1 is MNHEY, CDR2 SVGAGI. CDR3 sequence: CASSYGRQGFNEKLFF. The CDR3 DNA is TGTGCCAGCAGTTACGGGAGACAGGGGTTTAATGAAAAACTGTTTTTT.

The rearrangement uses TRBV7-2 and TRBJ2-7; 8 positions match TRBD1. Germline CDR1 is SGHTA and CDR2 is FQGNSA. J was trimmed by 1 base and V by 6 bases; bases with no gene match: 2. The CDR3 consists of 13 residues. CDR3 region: CASRDRGSYEQYF. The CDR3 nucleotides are TGTGCCAGCAGAGACAGGGGTTCCTACGAGCAGTACTTC.

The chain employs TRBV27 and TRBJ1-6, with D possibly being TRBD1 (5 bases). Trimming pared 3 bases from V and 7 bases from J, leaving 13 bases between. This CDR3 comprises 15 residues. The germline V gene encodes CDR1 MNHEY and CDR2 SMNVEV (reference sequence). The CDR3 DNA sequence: TGTGCCAGCAGTTTGCAGGGCCCTACCAATTCACCCCTCCACTTT. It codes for CASSLQGPTNSPLHF.

The CDR3 loop is CATSRGGSEAFF. The DNA for the CDR3 is TGTGCCACCAGCAGAGGCGGAAGTGAAGCTTTCTTT. The chain uses TRBV15 and TRBJ1-1; unclear D gene. V lost 1 base and J lost 7, with 7 bases in between. Germline CDR1 is LNHNV and CDR2 is YYDKDF (reference sequence). This CDR3 has 12 residues.

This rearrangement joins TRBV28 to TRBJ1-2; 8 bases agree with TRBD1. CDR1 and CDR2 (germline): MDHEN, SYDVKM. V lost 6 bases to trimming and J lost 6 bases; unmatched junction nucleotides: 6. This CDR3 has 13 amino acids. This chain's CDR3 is CASSPRGLNGYTF. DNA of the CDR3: TGTGCCAGCAGCCCCAGGGGGCTAAATGGCTACACCTTC.

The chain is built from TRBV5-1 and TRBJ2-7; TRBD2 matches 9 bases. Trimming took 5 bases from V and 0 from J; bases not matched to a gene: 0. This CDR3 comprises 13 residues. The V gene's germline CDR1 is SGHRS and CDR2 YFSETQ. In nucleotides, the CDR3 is TGCGCCAGCAGGCGGGGGGGCTCCTACGAGCAGTACTTC. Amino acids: CASRRGGSYEQYF.

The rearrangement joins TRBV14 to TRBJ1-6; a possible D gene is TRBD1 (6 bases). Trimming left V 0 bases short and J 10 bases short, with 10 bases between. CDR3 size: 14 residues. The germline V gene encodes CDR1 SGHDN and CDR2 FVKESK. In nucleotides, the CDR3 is TGTGCCAGCAGCCAAGATTGGACAGCATCACCCCTCCACTTT. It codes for CASSQDWTASPLHF.

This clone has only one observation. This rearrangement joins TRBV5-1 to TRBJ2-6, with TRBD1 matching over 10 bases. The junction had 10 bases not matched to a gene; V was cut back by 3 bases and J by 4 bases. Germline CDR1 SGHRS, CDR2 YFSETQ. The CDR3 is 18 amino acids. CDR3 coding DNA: TGCGCCAGCAGCTGGCCTCCGGGACAGGGGTACGGGGCCAACGTCCTGACTTTC. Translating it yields CASSWPPGQGYGANVLTF.

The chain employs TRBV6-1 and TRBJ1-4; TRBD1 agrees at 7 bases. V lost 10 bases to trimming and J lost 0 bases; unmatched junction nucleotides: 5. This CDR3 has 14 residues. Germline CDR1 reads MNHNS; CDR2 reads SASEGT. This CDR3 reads CAIGGQTTNEKLFF. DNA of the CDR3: TGTGCCATAGGGGGACAGACAACTAATGAAAAACTGTTTTTT.

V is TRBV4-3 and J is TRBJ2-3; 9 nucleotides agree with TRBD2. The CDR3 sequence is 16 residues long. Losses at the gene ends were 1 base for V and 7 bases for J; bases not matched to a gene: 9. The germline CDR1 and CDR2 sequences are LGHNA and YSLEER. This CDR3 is CASSQGGGAIRNTQYF. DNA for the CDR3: TGCGCCAGCAGCCAAGGCGGGGGGGCCATTCGAAATACGCAGTATTTT.

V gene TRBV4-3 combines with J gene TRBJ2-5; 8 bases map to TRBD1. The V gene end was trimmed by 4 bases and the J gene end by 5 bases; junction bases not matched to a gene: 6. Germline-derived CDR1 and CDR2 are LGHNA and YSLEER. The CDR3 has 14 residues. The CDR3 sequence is CASSPSRDRETQYF. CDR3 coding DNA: TGCGCCAGCAGCCCCTCCCGGGACAGGGAGACCCAGTACTTC.

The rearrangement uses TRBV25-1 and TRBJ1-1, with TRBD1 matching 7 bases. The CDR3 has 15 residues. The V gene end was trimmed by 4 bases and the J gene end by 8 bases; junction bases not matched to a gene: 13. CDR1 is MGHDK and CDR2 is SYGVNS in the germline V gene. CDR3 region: CASSVRRDSRSEAFF. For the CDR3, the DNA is TGTGCCAGCAGTGTTCGAAGGGACAGCCGGTCCGAAGCTTTCTTT.

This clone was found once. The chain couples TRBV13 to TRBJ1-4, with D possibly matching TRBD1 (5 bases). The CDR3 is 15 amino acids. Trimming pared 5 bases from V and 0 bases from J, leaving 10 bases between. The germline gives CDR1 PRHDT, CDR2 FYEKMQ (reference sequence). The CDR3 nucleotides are TGTGCCAGCAGCCCCCCGACAGCAACTAATGAAAAACTGTTTTTT. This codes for CASSPPTATNEKLFF.

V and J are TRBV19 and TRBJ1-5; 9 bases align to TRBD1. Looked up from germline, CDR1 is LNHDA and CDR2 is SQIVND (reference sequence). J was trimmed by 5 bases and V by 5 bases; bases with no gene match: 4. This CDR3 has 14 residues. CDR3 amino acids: CASSPTGGYQPQHF. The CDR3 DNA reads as TGTGCCAGTAGTCCTACAGGGGGCTATCAGCCCCAGCATTTT.

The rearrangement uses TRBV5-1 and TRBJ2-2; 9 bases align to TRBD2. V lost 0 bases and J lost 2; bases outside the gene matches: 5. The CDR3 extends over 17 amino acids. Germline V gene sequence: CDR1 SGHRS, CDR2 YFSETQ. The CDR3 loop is CASSLVLAGANTGELFF. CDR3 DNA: TGCGCCAGCAGCTTGGTATTAGCGGGGGCTAACACCGGGGAGCTGTTTTTT.

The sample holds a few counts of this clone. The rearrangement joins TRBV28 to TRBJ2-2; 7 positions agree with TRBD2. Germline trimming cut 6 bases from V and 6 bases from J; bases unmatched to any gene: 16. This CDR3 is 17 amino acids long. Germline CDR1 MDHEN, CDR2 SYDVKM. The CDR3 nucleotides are TGTGCCAGCAGCCCGGGGATCCTAGCGGCGAGGTCCGGGGAGCTGTTTTTT. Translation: CASSPGILAARSGELFF.

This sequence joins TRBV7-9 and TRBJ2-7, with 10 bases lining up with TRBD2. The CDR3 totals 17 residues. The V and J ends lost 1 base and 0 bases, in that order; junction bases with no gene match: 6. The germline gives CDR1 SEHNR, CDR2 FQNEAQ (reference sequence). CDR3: CASSLGGSGGPSYEQYF. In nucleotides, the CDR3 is TGTGCCAGCAGCTTAGGGGGTAGCGGGGGGCCCTCCTACGAGCAGTACTTC.

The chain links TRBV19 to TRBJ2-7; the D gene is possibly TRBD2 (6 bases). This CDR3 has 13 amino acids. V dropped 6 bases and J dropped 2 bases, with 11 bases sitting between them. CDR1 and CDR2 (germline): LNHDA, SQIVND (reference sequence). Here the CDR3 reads CASSPGEAYEQYF. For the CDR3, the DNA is TGTGCCAGTAGCCCCGGGGAGGCCTACGAGCAGTACTTC.

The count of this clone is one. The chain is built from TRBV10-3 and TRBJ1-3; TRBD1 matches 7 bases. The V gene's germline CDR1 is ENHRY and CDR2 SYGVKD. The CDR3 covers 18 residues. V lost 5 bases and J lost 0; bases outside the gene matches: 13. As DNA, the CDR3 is TGTGCCATCAGTCACCGGGACAGTCTAGAAGCCTCTGGAAACACCATATATTTT. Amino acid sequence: CAISHRDSLEASGNTIYF.

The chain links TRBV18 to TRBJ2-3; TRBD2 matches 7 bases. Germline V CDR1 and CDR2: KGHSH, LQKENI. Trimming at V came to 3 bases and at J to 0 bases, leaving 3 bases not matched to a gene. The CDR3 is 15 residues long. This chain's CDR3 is CASSPSGVSTDTQYF. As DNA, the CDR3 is TGTGCCAGCTCACCCAGCGGGGTCAGCACAGATACGCAGTATTTT.